Shown below are 17 T cell receptor beta chains from a single sample sequenced in a study of blood T cell repertoires in COVID-19. Profiled with immunoSEQ multiplex PCR; TCRdb holds only in-frame clones, not every one. The data show about 160,000 clones, about 86% seen once. Sequencing input: peripheral blood. These receptors originate from a man in his 70s with acute or convalescent COVID-19.

The J gene is TRBJ2-1, the V gene TRBV7-3, with 10 bases lining up with TRBD2. V was pared by 5 bases and J by 0 bases, with 13 bases of the junction left unmatched. This CDR3 contains 19 residues. Germline CDR1 SGHTA, CDR2 FQGTGA. DNA for the CDR3: TGTGCCAGCAGCCCAAAAGGCGCTAGCGGGAGTAGCTCCTACAATGAGCAGTTCTTC. Protein product: CASSPKGASGSSSYNEQFF.

This clone was recorded once. The J gene is TRBJ2-5, the V gene TRBV3-1 (or the pseudogene TRBV3-2); 7 bases fit TRBD2. Germline loops: CDR1 LGHDT, CDR2 YNNKEL (reference sequence). The V segment lost 0 bases and the J segment 5 bases; nucleotides outside the gene matches: 9. CDR3 length: 16 residues. The CDR3 here is CASSQEKGGRGETQYF. Here the CDR3 DNA reads TGTGCCAGCAGCCAAGAGAAAGGCGGGAGAGGTGAGACCCAGTACTTC.

This chain connects TRBV24-1 to TRBJ2-1, with 7 bases identical to TRBD2. The CDR3 has 17 amino acids. V was pared by 4 bases and J by 0 bases, with 8 bases of the junction left unmatched. Germline lookup yields CDR1 KGHDR and CDR2 SFDVKD. The CDR3 region has the DNA TGTGCCACCAGTGACCAAACGCCTAGCGGCTCCTACAATGAGCAGTTCTTC. Protein sequence: CATSDQTPSGSYNEQFF.

The rearrangement links TRBV11-2 to TRBJ2-2, with D uncertain. Trimming cost V 2 bases and J 3 bases, with 4 bases left between them. The V gene's germline CDR1 is SGHAT and CDR2 FQNNGV. The CDR3 is made up of 13 amino acids. CDR3 region: CASSLIDTGELFF. The CDR3 DNA follows: TGTGCCAGCAGCTTAATCGACACCGGGGAGCTGTTTTTT. Combining the CDR3 with reference TRBV11-2 and TRBJ2-2 gives the whole variable domain EAGVAQSPRYKIIEKRQSVAFWCNPISGHATLYWYQQILGQGPKLLIQFQNNGVVDDSQLPKDRFSAERLKGVDSTLKIQPAKLEDSAVYLCASSLIDTGELFFGEGSRLTVL.

This chain links TRBV30 with TRBJ2-7; 8 nucleotides agree with TRBD2. The CDR3 consists of 15 residues. Germline values: CDR1 GTSNPN, CDR2 SVGIG (reference sequence). The ends lost 3 bases at V and 3 bases at J; junction bases unmatched: 10. In DNA form, the CDR3 reads TGTGCCTGGAGCGTTCGGGAGGGGCTAGGCTACGAGCAGTACTTC. Translation gives CAWSVREGLGYEQYF.

The chain has TRBV18 and TRBJ2-1, with 10 bases identical to TRBD2. CDR1 is KGHSH and CDR2 is LQKENI in the germline V gene. This CDR3 region has 16 residues. V trimming: 3 bases; J trimming: 5 bases; junction bases outside the gene matches: 7. The CDR3 loop is CASSPGLAPPDNEQFF. In DNA form, the CDR3 reads TGTGCCAGCTCACCGGGACTAGCGCCTCCGGACAATGAGCAGTTCTTC.

The gene calls are TRBV7-9 and TRBJ2-7; 14 nucleotides line up with TRBD2. The germline gives CDR1 SEHNR, CDR2 FQNEAQ (reference sequence). With V trimmed by 4 bases and J by 2 bases, 7 bases remained unmatched. The CDR3 loop spans 17 amino acids. The CDR3 is CASSSGTSGSLTYEQYF. The CDR3 DNA sequence: TGTGCCAGCAGCTCCGGGACTAGCGGGAGTCTGACCTACGAGCAGTACTTC.

In its sample, this clone was seen a few times. The CDR3 DNA follows: TGTGCCAGCAGTTACTCGGGGGGACAGCGTGATAATTCCCTCCACTTT. The encoded protein is CASSYSGGQRDNSLHF. The chain has TRBV6-6 and TRBJ1-6; TRBD1 aligns across 7 bases. Germline CDR1 reads MNHNY; CDR2 reads SVGAGI (reference sequence). J was trimmed by 14 bases and V by 0 bases; bases with no gene match: 13. The CDR3 is made up of 16 amino acids.

V gene TRBV28 combines with J gene TRBJ2-7; no clear D gene. CDR1 is MDHEN and CDR2 is SYDVKM in the germline V gene. This CDR3 is built from 13 residues. Trimming took off 2 bases at V and 2 bases at J, with 7 bases between the two ends. CDR3 sequence (DNA): TGTGCCAGCAGTTTAAGGCAGGCCTACGAGCAGTACTTC. It is translated as CASSLRQAYEQYF.

This clone was counted only a few times. This chain joins TRBV2 and TRBJ1-4; no clear D gene. This CDR3 is built from 16 residues. Germline CDR1 SNHLY, CDR2 FYNNEI. V was cut by 7 bases and J by 0 bases, with 15 bases left in between. The CDR3 loop reads CASKSDGRATNEKLFF. The CDR3 DNA sequence: TGTGCCAGCAAATCGGACGGGCGGGCAACTAATGAAAAACTGTTTTTT.

The rearrangement uses TRBV3-1 (or the pseudogene TRBV3-2) and TRBJ2-3; 9 bases match TRBD2. V shed 3 bases, J shed 4 bases, and the junction held 8 bases outside the gene matches. Germline CDR1 LGHDT, CDR2 YNNKEL (reference sequence). The length of the CDR3 is 16 residues. The CDR3 sequence: CASSQVGLANADTQYF. The CDR3, as DNA: TGTGCCAGCAGCCAGGTGGGACTAGCAAATGCAGATACGCAGTATTTT.

This clone was counted only a few times. This chain joins TRBV5-4 and TRBJ1-1; D remains ambiguous. From germline, CDR1 is SGHNT and CDR2 YYREEE (reference sequence). Trimming removed 4 bases at V and 3 bases at J, with 16 bases between. The CDR3 totals 15 residues. The CDR3 is CASSPQRGDHTEAFF. CDR3 bases: TGTGCCAGCAGCCCGCAAAGAGGCGACCACACTGAAGCTTTCTTT.

The J gene is TRBJ2-1, the V gene TRBV7-8; TRBD2 matches at 8 bases. The CDR3 consists of 15 residues. V gave up 1 base and J gave up 4 bases; unmatched junction bases: 3. Germline loops: CDR1 SGHVS, CDR2 FQNEAQ. CDR3 DNA: TGTGCCAGCAGCTTAGTTAGCGGGGCTTACAATGAGCAGTTCTTC. The encoded protein is CASSLVSGAYNEQFF. The complete variable domain, with remaining parts taken from reference TRBV7-8 and TRBJ2-1, reads GAGVSQSPRYKVAKRGQDVALRCDPISGHVSLFWYQQALGQGPEFLTYFQNEAQLDKSGLPSDRFFAERPEGSVSTLKIQRTQQEDSAVYLCASSLVSGAYNEQFFGPGTRLTVL.

In this sample, this clone turned up a few times. The CDR3 loop is CASSGLSSGELFF. The CDR3 nucleotides read TGTGCCAGTAGTGGACTTAGCTCCGGGGAGCTGTTTTTT. V and J are TRBV19 and TRBJ2-2; D possibly corresponds to TRBD2 (5 bases). This CDR3 region has 13 residues. V was cut by 5 bases and J by 6 bases, with 10 bases left in between. CDR1 is LNHDA, CDR2 SQIVND, per germline (reference sequence).

This rearrangement joins TRBV9 to TRBJ1-2; 8 bases are shared with TRBD1. The germline gives CDR1 SGDLS, CDR2 YYNGEE. Trimming removed 3 bases from V and 4 bases from J; junction bases left unmatched: 11. This CDR3 has 16 amino acids. In nucleotides, the CDR3 is TGTGCCAGCAGCGGCCCCGGACAGGGCGAGGGCTATGGCTACACCTTC. Encoded protein: CASSGPGQGEGYGYTF.

This clone has just one count. The genes are TRBV4-1 and TRBJ1-5, with D possibly matching TRBD1 (5 bases). The germline V and J ends were trimmed by 0 bases and 6 bases, with 9 bases remaining between them. In germline, CDR1 is MGHRA, CDR2 YSYEKL. CDR3 length: 14 amino acids. CDR3 region: CASSQEFGGQPQHF. The CDR3 region has the DNA TGCGCCAGCAGCCAAGAGTTCGGGGGTCAGCCCCAGCATTTT.

The gene calls are TRBV5-3 and TRBJ2-1, with 16 bases lining up with TRBD2. TRBV5-3 is labeled an ORF, and its function is uncertain. J was trimmed by 8 bases and V by 5 bases; bases with no gene match: 7. The CDR3 spans 16 residues. The CDR3 region has the DNA TGTGCCAGAAGAGGGACGGGACTAGCGGGAGGGGATGAGCAGTTCTTC. The encoded protein is CARRGTGLAGGDEQFF.